A selection of T cell receptor beta chains follows, all from one sample in a study of radiotherapy plus CTLA-4 blockade in lung cancer. TCRdb's table, derived via immunoSEQ multiplex PCR, lists solely in-frame clones and lacks some. The sample lists about 24,000 clones, about 71% occurring once. The input for sequencing was peripheral blood, taken from a patient treated with radiotherapy plus ipilimumab. The receptors originated from a human donor with non-small cell lung cancer whose response to radiotherapy plus ipilimumab could not be evaluated. CDR3s include the opening cysteine and the closing phenylalanine or tryptophan. A D gene is named only where the DNA matches it firmly. Size tells how often a clone was seen (once, few, many) or the class of an expanded clone, and some rows leave it out.

.	TRBV4-1	.	TRBJ2-7	TGCGCCAGCAGCGAGGTCGGGAGAGCAGGCGCCTACGAGCAGTACTTC	CASSEVGRAGAYEQYF
.	TRBV6-5	.	TRBJ2-6	TGTGCCAGCAGAGGGACATCTGGGGCCAACGTCCTGACTTTC	CASRGTSGANVLTF
.	TRBV28	TRBD2	TRBJ2-2	TGTGCCAGCGGGACTAGCGGAGCCAACACCGGGGAGCTGTTTTTT	CASGTSGANTGELFF
.	TRBV7-9	.	TRBJ1-1	TGTGCCAGCAGCCCGTGGACACTTGAAGCTTTCTTT	CASSPWTLEAFF
.	TRBV18	TRBD1	TRBJ2-1	TGTGCCAGCTCGACCCTGACAGGGAGTCTCCGTAATGAGCAGTTCTTC	CASSTLTGSLRNEQFF
few	TRBV28	TRBD2	TRBJ2-2	TGTGCCAGCAGTTTAGCGGGAGGGTCCACCGGGGAGCTGTTTTTT	CASSLAGGSTGELFF
few	TRBV2	TRBD2	TRBJ2-6	TGTGCCAGCGGCGGACTAGCGGGGATCTCTGGGGCCAACGTCCTGACTTTC	CASGGLAGISGANVLTF
.	TRBV6-1	.	TRBJ1-1	TGTGCCGGCGCCCGCGGGATGAACACTGAAGCTTTCTTT	CAGARGMNTEAFF
.	TRBV7-2	.	TRBJ2-2	TGTGCCAGCAGCTTCTCAGGGGATACCGGGGAGCTGTTTTTT	CASSFSGDTGELFF
.	TRBV9	TRBD1	TRBJ2-4	TGTGCCAGCAGCCCTCCGGGACAGGGAAACATTCAGTACTTC	CASSPPGQGNIQYF
.	TRBV6-5	TRBD2	TRBJ2-7	TGTGCCAGCAGCCCGGGGAGCGGGGGCACTTACGAGCAGTACTTC	CASSPGSGGTYEQYF
.	TRBV5-1	.	TRBJ1-4	TGCGCCAGCAGCTTGGGACTAAAGAGCGGTGAAAAACTGTTTTTT	CASSLGLKSGEKLFF
.	TRBV5-1	.	TRBJ1-1	TGCGCCAGCAGCTCGCAGGGGTTAGGGGGGAACACTGAAGCTTTCTTT	CASSSQGLGGNTEAFF
.	TRBV19	TRBD2	TRBJ2-1	TGTGCCAGTAGTTCTTACTCTAGCGGGAGGACCTACAATGAGCAGTTCTTC	CASSSYSSGRTYNEQFF
.	TRBV10-3	TRBD2	TRBJ2-3	TGTGCCATCAGTAAAGCCGGGACTAGCGGCACAGATACGCAGTATTTT	CAISKAGTSGTDTQYF
few	TRBV6-5	.	TRBJ1-6	TGTGCCAGCAAAGACACAGGCTATAATTCACCCCTCCACTTT	CASKDTGYNSPLHF
.	TRBV2	TRBD1	TRBJ1-4	TGTGCCAGCAGTTCACAGGGGGCCGGGAGAACTAATGAAAAACTGTTTTTT	CASSSQGAGRTNEKLFF
.	TRBV7-9	TRBD2	TRBJ2-1	TGTGCCAGCAGCCGGCCCCCGGGACTAGCGAAAAATGAGCAGTTCTTC	CASSRPPGLAKNEQFF
.	TRBV6-5	TRBD2	TRBJ2-7	TGTGCCAGCAGCCGGGTAGGACTAGCGGATTACGAGCAGTACTTC	CASSRVGLADYEQYF
.	TRBV5-1	TRBD2	TRBJ2-7	TGCGCCAGCAGCTTGGGACTAGCGGGACCCTACGACGAGCAGTACTTC	CASSLGLAGPYDEQYF
few	TRBV5-1	TRBD2	TRBJ2-3	TGCGCCAGCAGCTCAATACTAGCGGGAGCCACAGATACGCAGTATTTT	CASSSILAGATDTQYF
.	TRBV7-2	.	TRBJ1-2	TGTGCCAGCAGCCGCGGCGGGGGGGGCGGCTACACCTTC	CASSRGGGGGYTF
.	TRBV21-1	.	TRBJ2-3	TGTGCCAGCAGCTTGCCTAGCGAATCTAGCACAGATACGCAGTATTTT	CASSLPSESSTDTQYF
few	TRBV6-5	TRBD1	TRBJ1-6	TGTGCCAGCAGTCGGACAGGGGGGAATTCACCCCTCCACTTT	CASSRTGGNSPLHF
.	TRBV7-2	.	TRBJ1-5	TGTGCCAGCAGCTTAGGGGGCTTGCCCTTGGGCAATCAGCCCCAGCATTTT	CASSLGGLPLGNQPQHF
.	TRBV7-2	TRBD1	TRBJ2-5	TGTGCCAGCAGCGGACAACAGGGGGCTTGGGAGACCCAGTACTTC	CASSGQQGAWETQYF
.	TRBV5-1	TRBD2	TRBJ2-3	TGCGCCAGCAGCATAGGACTAGACGCAGATACGCAGTATTTT	CASSIGLDADTQYF